This TCR beta chain is drawn from a study of T cells expressing NK-cell markers. On this clonotype: Its matching antigen is unknown.

The CDR3 runs 13 residues. In germline, CDR1 is SGHAT, CDR2 FQNNGV. TCRdb derives one entry per CDR3 protein from the 5' RACE reads, leaving out DNA. This sample's table has 350,000 to 500,000 distinct CDR3 sequences. Points from the study as a whole: Among four donors, these clonotypes also ranked first in the CD3+CD56-NKG2C+ fraction.

The V call is TRBV11-2, the J call TRBJ1-2; TCRdb outputs TRBD1, but without DNA this stays unchecked. Sequenced sample: blood T cells: a sorted CD56 or NKG2C T cell subset, CD4+ or CD8+ T cells, or bulk PBMC T cells (not recorded which). The TCR was taken from a woman aged 18-69 years in good health. CDR3: CASRVTGDYGYTF.